Each of the 19 T cell receptor beta chains below was sequenced from the same sample in a study of cytomegalovirus exposure and HLA in healthy donors. TCRdb's copy holds only in-frame clones and misses some; the assay was immunoSEQ multiplex PCR. The data show about 120,000 clones, roughly 88% seen once. What was sequenced was PBMCs. The receptors originated from a woman aged 18-30 years in good health and CMV-seropositive.

The genes are TRBV5-1 and TRBJ2-5; tentatively, D is TRBD2 (5 bases). Germline V lookup: CDR1 SGHRS, CDR2 YFSETQ. V shed 4 bases and J shed 3 bases, with 19 bases lying between them. The CDR3 extends over 16 amino acids. Here the CDR3 reads CASSPGVVGLKETQYF. CDR3 sequence (DNA): TGCGCCAGCAGCCCCGGGGTAGTAGGTTTAAAAGAGACCCAGTACTTC.

In DNA, the CDR3 is TGTGCCAGCAGCGCTCGACAACCCGAGACGGATACGCAGTATTTT. Its protein product is CASSARQPETDTQYF. The gene calls are TRBV9 and TRBJ2-3; D is undetermined. CDR1 is SGDLS and CDR2 is YYNGEE in the germline V gene. This CDR3 region has 15 residues. V lost 3 bases and J 6 bases, leaving 17 bases between the germline ends.

This chain connects TRBV11-2 to TRBJ2-5, with TRBD2 identical over 8 bases. The V and J ends lost 1 base and 5 bases, in that order; junction bases with no gene match: 6. Looked up from germline, CDR1 is SGHAT and CDR2 is FQNNGV. The CDR3 runs to 15 residues. The CDR3 region is CASSLGLATRETQYF. Here the CDR3 DNA reads TGTGCCAGCAGCTTAGGACTAGCGACAAGGGAGACCCAGTACTTC.

V is TRBV7-9 and J is TRBJ1-2; D may be TRBD1 (5 bases). CDR3 length: 15 residues. CDR1 and CDR2 from the germline V gene are SEHNR and FQNEAQ (reference sequence). Trimming shortened V by 6 bases and J by 0 bases, and 14 bases separated the two germline ends. As DNA, the CDR3 is TGTGCCAGCAGTTCTAGACAGCGAGCTAACTATGGCTACACCTTC. Translated, it gives CASSSRQRANYGYTF.

The chain couples TRBV6-1 to TRBJ1-5; 9 bases agree with TRBD1. Germline CDR1 is MNHNS and CDR2 is SASEGT. The CDR3 totals 14 residues. Unmatched junction bases numbered 8, after V lost 7 bases and J lost 7 bases. For the CDR3, the DNA is TGTGCCAGCACCGGGACAGGGTTCAAGCAGCCCCAGCATTTT. Protein sequence: CASTGTGFKQPQHF.

This chain connects TRBV5-4 to TRBJ1-1; D ambiguous. V gave up 4 bases and J gave up 1 base, with 14 bases separating them. From germline, CDR1 is SGHNT and CDR2 YYREEE (reference sequence). The CDR3 runs 15 residues. CDR3 protein: CASSPFTRPNTEAFF. In DNA form, the CDR3 reads TGTGCCAGCAGCCCGTTTACTCGTCCGAACACTGAAGCTTTCTTT.

The chain joins TRBV2 to TRBJ2-1; no definite D call. The ends were cut back, 6 bases at V and 8 bases at J, with 5 bases in the middle. The CDR3 contains 10 residues. CDR1 is SNHLY and CDR2 is FYNNEI in the germline V gene. The CDR3 DNA follows: TGTGCCAGCAGCTTCCATGAGCAGTTCTTC. It specifies CASSFHEQFF.

V and J are TRBV9 and TRBJ2-7; D unclear. Between the trimmed V and J ends, which lost 0 bases and 2 bases, there was a span of 9 bases. The CDR3 runs to 14 residues. Germline values: CDR1 SGDLS, CDR2 YYNGEE. The CDR3 is CASSVEPNTYEQYF. The CDR3, as DNA: TGTGCCAGCAGCGTAGAACCAAACACCTACGAGCAGTACTTC.

This clone was observed a handful of times. V usage is TRBV5-6 and J usage is TRBJ2-7; 7 positions agree with TRBD2. With 5 bases clipped from V and 0 bases from J, the junction kept 5 bases outside the gene matches. The CDR3 runs 14 residues. CDR1 and CDR2 (germline): SGHDT, YYEEEE. The chain's CDR3 is CASRGGSSSYEQYF. The CDR3 DNA sequence: TGTGCCAGCAGGGGAGGGAGCAGCTCCTACGAGCAGTACTTC.

CDR3 nucleotides: TGTGCCAGCACCGAAATGGGACAGGGGCAGCCCCAGCATTTT. It translates to CASTEMGQGQPQHF. This rearrangement joins TRBV5-6 to TRBJ1-5; 10 bases map to TRBD1. The germline V gene encodes CDR1 SGHDT and CDR2 YYEEEE. The CDR3 covers 14 residues. V lost 6 bases, J lost 7 bases, and 7 bases stayed unmatched.

The chain combines TRBV2 with TRBJ1-4; possibly TRBD1 for D (5 bases). Germline-derived CDR1 and CDR2 are SNHLY and FYNNEI. The CDR3 is 15 amino acids. V was trimmed by 8 bases and J by 5 bases, leaving 18 bases between them. In DNA form, the CDR3 reads TGTGCCAGCCACCTTGGGGGGGGGACCAATGAAAAACTGTTTTTT. Translation gives CASHLGGGTNEKLFF.

This clone has just one count. The V gene is TRBV6-1, the J gene TRBJ1-1; no definite D call. V was clipped by 5 bases and J by 1 base, with 5 bases between them. This CDR3 has 12 residues. Per the germline V gene, CDR1 is MNHNS and CDR2 is SASEGT. CDR3 sequence (DNA): TGTGCCAGCAGTACGGGGAACACTGAAGCTTTCTTT. Protein: CASSTGNTEAFF.

V and J are TRBV5-3 and TRBJ1-2; tentatively, D is TRBD1 (6 bases). TRBV5-3 counts as an open reading frame of uncertain function. CDR3 size: 13 residues. V was pared by 0 bases and J by 7 bases, with 10 bases between. CDR3 DNA: TGTGCCAGAAGCTTGGGGGGGGGCGCTGGCTACACCTTC. Its translation is CARSLGGGAGYTF.

This chain links TRBV30 with TRBJ2-4; 10 bases are a match to TRBD1. Germline values: CDR1 GTSNPN, CDR2 SVGIG (reference sequence). V lost 2 bases to trimming and J lost 6 bases; unmatched junction nucleotides: 4. The CDR3 is 14 amino acids. CDR3: CAWSWGQGINIQYF. The CDR3 DNA reads as TGTGCCTGGAGTTGGGGACAGGGGATAAACATTCAGTACTTC.

This chain connects TRBV5-1 to TRBJ2-1, with TRBD2 matching 14 bases. Germline trimming cut 4 bases from V and 7 bases from J; bases unmatched to any gene: 10. This CDR3 comprises 17 residues. CDR1 and CDR2 from the germline V gene are SGHRS and YFSETQ. Here the CDR3 DNA reads TGCGCCAGCAGCCTGGGACTAGCGGGAGTTCGGGGGAATGAGCAGTTCTTC. Protein product: CASSLGLAGVRGNEQFF.

This chain joins TRBV5-1 and TRBJ2-3; the match to TRBD2 covers 10 bases. The CDR3 is 14 amino acids. Germline V CDR1 and CDR2: SGHRS, YFSETQ. Germline trimming cut 4 bases from V and 3 bases from J; bases unmatched to any gene: 2. The CDR3: CASSPLAGTDTQYF. CDR3 bases: TGCGCCAGCAGCCCACTAGCGGGAACAGATACGCAGTATTTT.

The rearrangement joins TRBV5-1 to TRBJ1-1; D uncertain. The CDR3 runs to 15 residues. V was shortened by 0 bases and J by 4 bases, with 13 bases between the two germline ends. The germline gives CDR1 SGHRS, CDR2 YFSETQ. The CDR3 nucleotides read TGCGCCAGCAGCTTGGTCACCAGTGGGCCCACTGAAGCTTTCTTT. Protein product: CASSLVTSGPTEAFF.

The chain carries TRBV19 and TRBJ1-2; D gene ambiguous. The CDR3 has 12 amino acids. Trimming removed 3 bases at V and 10 bases at J, with 12 bases between. CDR1 and CDR2 from the germline V gene are LNHDA and SQIVND (reference sequence). CDR3 region: CASSMRVGDYTF. The CDR3 DNA sequence: TGTGCCAGTAGTATGAGAGTCGGGGACTACACCTTC.

This clone has a single count. The chain carries TRBV5-1 and TRBJ2-2, with 10 nucleotides matching TRBD1. This CDR3 is 16 amino acids long. Trimming at V came to 5 bases and at J to 4 bases, leaving 8 bases not matched to a gene. Germline V CDR1 and CDR2: SGHRS, YFSETQ. The CDR3 sequence is CASRGQGRLRTGELFF. The CDR3 coding sequence is TGCGCCAGCAGGGGACAGGGGCGTCTTCGCACCGGGGAGCTGTTTTTT.